This T cell receptor (beta chain) was found in a study of siplizumab effects on memory and regulatory T cells. The CDR3 is 16 residues long. Trimming took off 3 bases at V and 0 bases at J, with 12 bases between the two ends. Germline CDR1 and CDR2: MGHRA and YSYEKL. Worth noting for this clone: Its antigen is still unknown.

Findings and caveats of the study: In roughly 75-95% of proliferating CD4+ or CD8+ clones, a naive or memory phenotype could not be assigned. The suppressive capacity of proliferating Tregs from siplizumab cultures remained unconfirmed. Siplizumab significantly reduced alloreactive sequences traceable to unstimulated CD4+ memory cells.

The assay was immunoSEQ multiplex PCR, and TCRdb's table has in-frame clones only and misses some. The sample lists about 100,000 clones, 80% to 95% occurring once. The clonotype comes from a human donor in good health. The gene calls are TRBV4-1 and TRBJ1-3; D call uncertain. The material sequenced was CD4+ T cells sorted from blood. The CDR3 bases are TGCGCCAGCAGCCACATAACTCCTTTCTCTGGAAACACCATATATTTT. It yields the protein CASSHITPFSGNTIYF.